Sequencing of this T cell receptor beta chain was carried out in a study of cytomegalovirus exposure and HLA in healthy donors. In germline, CDR1 is MNHNS, CDR2 SASEGT. The CDR3 is made up of 13 amino acids. V was clipped by 4 bases and J by 2 bases, with 7 bases between them. Researchers ran the PCR with 60 Vbeta and 13 Jbeta primers. Libraries were prepared by immunoSEQ multiplex PCR; TCRdb keeps only in-frame clonotypes and omits some of them. The sample contains 150,000 or so clones, approximately 83% of which appear only once. This TCR came from a young man in good health and CMV-seropositive. The chain combines TRBV6-1 with TRBJ2-3; D unclear. The sequenced sample consisted of PBMCs. The DNA of the CDR3 is TGTGCCAGCAGTGGGCTGTACACAGATACGCAGTATTTT. It yields the protein CASSGLYTDTQYF.